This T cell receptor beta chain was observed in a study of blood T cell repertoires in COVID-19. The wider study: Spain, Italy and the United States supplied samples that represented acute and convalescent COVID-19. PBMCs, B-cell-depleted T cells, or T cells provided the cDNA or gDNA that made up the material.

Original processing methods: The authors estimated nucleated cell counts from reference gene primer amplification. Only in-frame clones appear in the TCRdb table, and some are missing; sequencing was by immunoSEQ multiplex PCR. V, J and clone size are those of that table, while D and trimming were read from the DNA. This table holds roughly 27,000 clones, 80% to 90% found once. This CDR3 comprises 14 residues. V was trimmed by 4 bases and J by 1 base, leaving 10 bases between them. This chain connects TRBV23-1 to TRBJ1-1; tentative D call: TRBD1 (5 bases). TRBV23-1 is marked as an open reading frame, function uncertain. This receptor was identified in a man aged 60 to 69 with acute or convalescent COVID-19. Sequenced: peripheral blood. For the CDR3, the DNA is TGCGCCAGCAGTCGATCCAGGGAGAACACTGAAGCTTTCTTT. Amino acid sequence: CASSRSRENTEAFF.